This T cell receptor beta chain was observed in a study of cytomegalovirus exposure and HLA in healthy donors. Study-wide results and caveats: V- and J-gene trimming of TCR beta was linked (in a later analysis) to a missense DCLRE1C variant.

To note about this clone: Its antigen remains unknown.

PCR primers comprised 60 Vbeta and 13 Jbeta primers. Clones were sequenced by immunoSEQ multiplex PCR, and TCRdb holds only the in-frame ones, with some missing. Found here are some 160,000 clones; the top ten clones hold under 2.5%. V lost 6 bases and J lost 0, with 13 bases in between. The germline CDR1 and CDR2 sequences are LNHDA and SQIVND (reference sequence). CDR3 size: 15 residues. This clonotype was obtained from a man aged 25 to 40 in good health and CMV-seronegative. The J gene is TRBJ2-3, the V gene TRBV19, with a tentative D call TRBD2 (5 bases). Sequencing was carried out using PBMCs. CDR3 sequence (DNA): TGTGCCAGTAGCATTAGCGTGACTAGCACAGATACGCAGTATTTT. Its protein product is CASSISVTSTDTQYF. Full variable domain (rest looked up from reference TRBV19 and TRBJ2-3): DGGITQSPKYLFRKEGQNVTLSCEQNLNHDAMYWYRQDPGQGLRLIYYSQIVNDFQKGDIAEGYSVSREKKESFPLTVTSAQKNPTAFYLCASSISVTSTDTQYFGPGTRLTVL.